The T cell receptor beta chain under discussion was sequenced for a study of shared T cell receptors in the human thymus. Measured with immunoSEQ multiplex PCR; TCRdb has only the in-frame clones, and not every one. The sample contains 450,000 to 650,000 clones, approximately 78% of which appear only once. These data were likewise used in another study, on human thymus T cells. That work contributes: Thymic material originated from resections removed in the course of corrective heart surgery. Across thymic and blood repertoires, the usage of V and J genes appeared to be biased.

The sequencing sample was made of thymocytes. This sequence originates from a boy in the first two years of life with a congenital heart defect.

The CDR3 reads CASSPGTDNLSGANVLTF. In nucleotides, the CDR3 is TGTGCCAGCTCACCCGGGACAGACAACCTATCTGGGGCCAACGTCCTGACTTTC. The V and J genes are TRBV18 and TRBJ2-6; 7 bases map to TRBD1. The length of the CDR3 is 18 residues. The J segment lost 1 base and the V segment lost 3 bases, leaving 9 bases of the junction unmatched. The germline V gene encodes CDR1 KGHSH and CDR2 LQKENI.